The 8 T cell receptor beta chains in this list originate from one sample, sequenced in a study of blood T cell repertoires in COVID-19. Repertoires were generated with immunoSEQ multiplex PCR, while TCRdb's copy carries only in-frame clones and drops some. The data contain 300,000 to 350,000 clones, over 75% of them singletons. The sample consisted of PBMCs or T cells enriched from blood (not recorded which). These receptors came from a woman aged 25 to 39 who had recovered from COVID-19.

This rearrangement joins TRBV9 to TRBJ2-7; TRBD2 matches 11 bases. The trim removed 0 bases at V and 2 bases at J, leaving 10 bases unmatched. Germline V gene lookup returns CDR1 SGDLS and CDR2 YYNGEE. The CDR3 extends over 18 amino acids. The CDR3 nucleotides read TGTGCCAGCAGCGTAGGCGGGCTAGCGGGGGGAAGACCCTACGAGCAGTACTTC. Protein sequence: CASSVGGLAGGRPYEQYF. Looking up the rest from reference TRBV9 and TRBJ2-7 gives the full variable domain: DSGVTQTPKHLITATGQRVTLRCSPRSGDLSVYWYQQSLDQGLQFLIQYYNGEERAKGNILERFSAQQFPDLHSELNLSSLELGDSALYFCASSVGGLAGGRPYEQYFGPGTRLTVT.

The chain joins TRBV6-4 to TRBJ2-1, with 8 bases matching TRBD2. CDR1 and CDR2 from the germline V gene are MRHNA and SNTAGT. This CDR3 is built from 17 residues. J was trimmed by 0 bases and V by 3 bases; bases with no gene match: 7. The DNA of the CDR3 is TGTGCCAGCAGTGATGACGGGGGGGAGAGCTCCTACAATGAGCAGTTCTTC. As protein: CASSDDGGESSYNEQFF.

The CDR3, as DNA: TGCAGCGTCATGGTGGGACAGGGCCCAGATACGCAGTATTTT. It codes for CSVMVGQGPDTQYF. The rearrangement joins TRBV29-1 to TRBJ2-3; 9 bases align to TRBD1. From germline, CDR1 is SQVTM and CDR2 ANQGSEA. With V trimmed by 6 bases and J by 4 bases, 8 bases remained unmatched. The CDR3 sequence is 14 residues long.

The chain is built from TRBV11-2 and TRBJ1-6; D may be TRBD1 (5 bases). Germline CDR1 reads SGHAT; CDR2 reads FQNNGV. With 2 bases removed from V and 8 bases from J, the gap between germline ends came to 13 bases. The CDR3 totals 15 residues. CDR3 bases: TGTGCCAGCAGCTTACTGGTGGGGGGGTATTCACCCCTCCACTTT. The encoded protein is CASSLLVGGYSPLHF.

The rearrangement uses TRBV19 and TRBJ1-5; maybe TRBD1 (5 bases). Germline CDR1 reads LNHDA; CDR2 reads SQIVND (reference sequence). This CDR3 contains 15 residues. Trimming stripped 5 bases from V and 1 base from J, with 12 bases between. CDR3 in amino acids: CASSSAGNSNQPQHF. The CDR3 DNA follows: TGTGCCAGTAGTTCGGCAGGGAACAGCAATCAGCCCCAGCATTTT.

The chain employs TRBV30 and TRBJ1-4; 8 positions match TRBD1. Germline V CDR1 and CDR2: GTSNPN, SVGIG (reference sequence). The CDR3 runs to 17 residues. J lost 3 bases, V lost 5 bases, and 14 bases had no gene match. CDR3 nucleotide sequence: TGTGCCTGGGGGGTTACCGGGACAGGCGGGCCTAATGAAAAACTGTTTTTT. Protein: CAWGVTGTGGPNEKLFF.

The rearrangement links TRBV28 to TRBJ1-1; D ambiguous. This CDR3 region has 15 residues. Trimming took 3 bases from V and 2 from J, leaving 13 bases between them. Germline CDR1 reads MDHEN; CDR2 reads SYDVKM. This chain's CDR3 is CASSFLGGRNTEAFF. The DNA for the CDR3 is TGTGCCAGCAGTTTTCTGGGAGGACGAAACACTGAAGCTTTCTTT.

This chain links TRBV25-1 with TRBJ2-3; possibly TRBD2 for D (6 bases). The CDR3 contains 17 residues. The V gene lost 4 bases and the J gene lost 3 bases, with 20 bases spanning the gap. CDR1 MGHDK and CDR2 SYGVNS come from the germline V gene. Here the CDR3 DNA reads TGTGCCAGCAGTGGAACGACTAGGGGAGGAGGGACAGATACGCAGTATTTT. Residues: CASSGTTRGGGTDTQYF.